Following are 31 T cell receptor beta chains from one sample sequenced in a study of OX40 agonist ivuxolimab in advanced cancers. The data were produced by immunoSEQ multiplex PCR, yet TCRdb's version contains in-frame clones alone and is incomplete. The table has under 65,000 clones, roughly 85% seen once; the top ten hold approximately 0.32%. The specimen comprised CD4+ or CD8+ T cells sorted from blood, sampled in a trial of the OX40 agonist ivuxolimab. These receptors were collected from an adult with an advanced solid tumor such as melanoma, head and neck, liver or kidney cancer.

The chain combines TRBV30 with TRBJ1-4; D is ambiguous. Germline CDR1 is GTSNPN and CDR2 is SVGIG (reference sequence). The CDR3 consists of 13 residues. V lost 4 bases and J 10 bases, leaving 16 bases between the germline ends. DNA for the CDR3: TGTGCCTGGAAGTCGGACGGAGAGGGAAAACTGTTTTTT. The encoded protein is CAWKSDGEGKLFF.

The rearrangement links TRBV27 to TRBJ1-2; 11 bases are a match to TRBD1. J lost 8 bases, V lost 5 bases, and 10 bases had no gene match. This CDR3 is built from 15 residues. From germline, CDR1 is MNHEY and CDR2 SMNVEV (reference sequence). CDR3 sequence (DNA): TGTGCCAGCAGTACATCCGGGACAGGGGGGTACGGCTACACCTTC. Residues: CASSTSGTGGYGYTF.

The chain employs TRBV5-1 and TRBJ2-5; 12 bases align to TRBD2. V was clipped by 2 bases and J by 3 bases; unmatched bases: 5. The CDR3 is 16 residues long. Per germline, CDR1 SGHRS and CDR2 YFSETQ. The CDR3, as DNA: TGCGCCAGCAGCTTTACTAGCGGGGGGCCCGAAGAGACCCAGTACTTC. Protein product: CASSFTSGGPEETQYF.

This chain uses TRBV5-1 with TRBJ2-1; D is uncertain. From germline, CDR1 is SGHRS and CDR2 YFSETQ. Trimming stripped 4 bases from V and 4 bases from J, with 3 bases between. The CDR3 covers 11 residues. The CDR3 bases are TGCGCCAGCAGCGAATACAATGAGCAGTTCTTC. This gives the protein CASSEYNEQFF.

Here the CDR3 DNA reads TGTGCCAGCAGCCGCGGGACAGGGGAGACCCAGTACTTC. Protein: CASSRGTGETQYF. The rearrangement uses TRBV7-3 and TRBJ2-5; 9 bases are shared with TRBD1. From germline, CDR1 is SGHTA and CDR2 FQGTGA. Trimming took 5 bases from V and 5 from J; bases not matched to a gene: 3. The CDR3 has 13 residues.

This chain uses TRBV5-1 with TRBJ1-2, with a weak D call TRBD1 (6 bases). Trimming pared 0 bases from V and 4 bases from J, leaving 16 bases between. The CDR3 sequence is 16 residues long. The V gene's germline CDR1 is SGHRS and CDR2 YFSETQ. The CDR3 loop reads CASSLGDVGAGYGYTF. The CDR3 coding sequence is TGCGCCAGCAGCTTGGGAGATGTGGGGGCTGGCTATGGCTACACCTTC.

The chain recombines TRBV7-2 with TRBJ1-6; TRBD1 agrees at 8 bases. V lost 5 bases and J lost 0; bases outside the gene matches: 9. The CDR3 is 18 amino acids. Germline values: CDR1 SGHTA, CDR2 FQGNSA. The CDR3 sequence: CASSLLDRASSYNSPLHF. For the CDR3, the DNA is TGTGCCAGCAGCCTCCTGGACAGGGCCAGCTCCTATAATTCACCCCTCCACTTT.

Regarding this clone: Other DNA sequences in the sample encode the same CDR3. The chain couples TRBV27 to TRBJ2-2; no clear D gene. Germline values: CDR1 MNHEY, CDR2 SMNVEV (reference sequence). The length of the CDR3 is 12 residues. V lost 6 bases, J lost 4 bases, and 6 bases lay in between. CDR3 in amino acids: CASSRPTGELFF. The CDR3 bases are TGTGCCAGCAGCCGGCCCACCGGGGAGCTGTTTTTT.

The rearrangement links TRBV6-1 to TRBJ2-5; 11 bases agree with TRBD2. The CDR3 totals 15 residues. V dropped 6 bases and J dropped 5; count of bases not matched to a gene: 8. Germline CDR1 is MNHNS and CDR2 is SASEGT. CDR3 protein: CASRPGLAGGETQYF. The DNA of the CDR3 is TGTGCCAGCAGACCTGGACTAGCGGGCGGGGAGACCCAGTACTTC.

The V call is TRBV9, the J call TRBJ2-3, with a weak D call TRBD1 (5 bases). The V gene lost 3 bases and the J gene lost 2 bases, with 7 bases spanning the gap. This CDR3 is built from 13 residues. CDR1 is SGDLS, CDR2 YYNGEE, per germline. The CDR3 loop reads CASSDRPTDTQYF. The CDR3 DNA reads as TGTGCCAGCAGCGACAGGCCCACAGATACGCAGTATTTT.

The chain has TRBV23-1 and TRBJ2-7, with a weak D call TRBD1 (6 bases). Being an ORF, TRBV23-1 has a function that is uncertain. CDR3 length: 20 residues. The ends were cut back, 0 bases at V and 3 bases at J, with 27 bases in the middle. In nucleotides, the CDR3 is TGCGCCAGCAGTCAATCGACGGCTTCAGTTCAGGGGATATATAACTACGAGCAGTACTTC. It codes for CASSQSTASVQGIYNYEQYF.

The chain employs TRBV5-1 and TRBJ1-3; a possible D gene is TRBD1 (6 bases). From germline, CDR1 is SGHRS and CDR2 YFSETQ. V was trimmed by 3 bases and J by 2 bases, leaving 12 bases between them. This CDR3 region has 15 residues. CDR3 nucleotide sequence: TGCGCCAGCAGCTCGGGACAAGTCACTGGAAACACCATATATTTT. Translating it yields CASSSGQVTGNTIYF.

This clone was seen a single time. This chain connects TRBV6-4 to TRBJ1-2, with TRBD1 as a possible D gene (5 bases). This CDR3 has 16 residues. In germline, CDR1 is MRHNA, CDR2 SNTAGT. Deletions cut 0 bases from V and 2 bases from J, with 13 bases between. In DNA form, the CDR3 reads TGTGCCAGCAGTGACTCGCTCGGGGGGGGAAACTATGGCTACACCTTC. Translation gives CASSDSLGGGNYGYTF.

The chain carries TRBV7-2 and TRBJ2-7; a weak D match, TRBD1 (6 bases). Germline CDR1 and CDR2: SGHTA and FQGNSA. This CDR3 region has 15 residues. V lost 1 base, J lost 2 bases, and 12 bases lay in between. CDR3 DNA sequence: TGTGCCAGCAGCTTAGACGGGGACAATACCTACGAGCAGTACTTC. Its translation is CASSLDGDNTYEQYF.

A few counts support this clone. The rearrangement uses TRBV5-3 and TRBJ1-2; D is ambiguous. TRBV5-3 is filed as an ORF, its function uncertain. This CDR3 contains 13 residues. V lost 6 bases and J 8 bases, leaving 17 bases between the germline ends. CDR3 protein: CARTSVNHSGYTF. The CDR3 region has the DNA TGTGCCAGAACTTCAGTCAACCACTCGGGCTACACCTTC.

V usage is TRBV4-1 and J usage is TRBJ1-1; possibly TRBD1 for D (5 bases). The germline CDR1 and CDR2 sequences are MGHRA and YSYEKL. The CDR3 covers 16 residues. Trimming stripped 4 bases from V and 0 bases from J, with 15 bases between. This chain's CDR3 is CASSRGTGNMNTEAFF. The CDR3 nucleotides are TGCGCCAGCAGCCGGGGAACAGGTAACATGAACACTGAAGCTTTCTTT.

V and J are TRBV29-1 and TRBJ1-5; D might be TRBD1 (5 bases). Trimming cost V 4 bases and J 6 bases, with 16 bases left between them. CDR3 length: 14 residues. Per germline, CDR1 SQVTM and CDR2 ANQGSEA. CDR3 in amino acids: CSVGFQGMCQPQHF. The CDR3 DNA reads as TGCAGCGTTGGTTTTCAGGGAATGTGTCAGCCCCAGCATTTT.

This clone was observed once. The chain couples TRBV11-3 to TRBJ2-2; TRBD2 matches 12 bases. The CDR3 covers 15 residues. With 2 bases clipped from V and 8 bases from J, the junction kept 3 bases outside the gene matches. CDR1 is SGHNT, CDR2 YENEEA, per germline. CDR3 DNA: TGTGCCAGCAGCTTAAGACTAGCGGGGGTTGGGGAGCTGTTTTTT. Residues: CASSLRLAGVGELFF.

The chain joins TRBV25-1 to TRBJ1-2; D is ambiguous. CDR3 length: 13 amino acids. Germline V gene data show CDR1 as MGHDK and CDR2 as SYGVNS. Trimming removed 4 bases from V and 9 bases from J, with 15 bases in between. CDR3 residues: CASSGQPLWSYTF. CDR3 bases: TGTGCCAGCAGTGGGCAGCCTCTATGGAGCTACACCTTC.

This clone was seen once. Compared with germline, one end of the junction differs, possibly owing to a read error. The CDR3 DNA reads as TGTGCTAGCAGCCCCGTTATTTCTAGCGGCAATGAGCAGTTCTTC. This codes for CASSPVISSGNEQFF. This chain connects TRBV7-7 to TRBJ2-1; 7 nucleotides match TRBD2. Germline CDR1 SSHAT, CDR2 FNYEAQ (reference sequence). The CDR3 runs to 15 residues.

This clone was seen once. The rearrangement joins TRBV30 to TRBJ1-3; no clear D gene. The length of the CDR3 is 14 residues. Germline V gene lookup returns CDR1 GTSNPN and CDR2 SVGIG (reference sequence). V lost 2 bases and J lost 3, with 11 bases in between. The CDR3 is CAWSLGQFGNTIYF. The DNA for the CDR3 is TGTGCCTGGAGTCTCGGGCAGTTTGGAAACACCATATATTTT.

The genes are TRBV7-3 and TRBJ2-7; D is undetermined. Germline CDR1 reads SGHTA; CDR2 reads FQGTGA. CDR3 length: 14 residues. Trimming removed 5 bases from V and 1 base from J, with 12 bases in between. CDR3 nucleotides: TGTGCCAGCAGCCCCCAGGTTTCTTCCTACGAGCAGTACTTC. This codes for CASSPQVSSYEQYF.

The chain employs TRBV30 and TRBJ2-7; TRBD1 matches at 8 bases. The CDR3 extends over 12 amino acids. Germline assignment: CDR1 GTSNPN and CDR2 SVGIG (reference sequence). The V gene end was trimmed by 4 bases and the J gene end by 7 bases; junction bases not matched to a gene: 6. DNA of the CDR3: TGTGCCTGGACCCAGGGGGCGCGAGAGCAGTACTTC. It encodes CAWTQGAREQYF.

V and J are TRBV19 and TRBJ2-5; 8 nucleotides line up with TRBD1. J was trimmed by 3 bases and V by 10 bases; bases with no gene match: 7. Germline loops: CDR1 LNHDA, CDR2 SQIVND (reference sequence). The CDR3 loop spans 13 amino acids. DNA for the CDR3: TGTGCCATCCCCAGGACAGGGAAAGAGACCCAGTACTTC. This gives the protein CAIPRTGKETQYF.

The CDR3 region has the DNA TGTGCCAGTTCTGGGCGACCCAGAAATAATTCACCCCTCCACTTT. Protein product: CASSGRPRNNSPLHF. V usage is TRBV12-1 and J usage is TRBJ1-6; the listed D gene, TRBD1, was not tested against the DNA. TRBV12-1 is given as a pseudogene. The CDR3 extends over 15 amino acids.

This rearrangement joins TRBV11-2 to TRBJ2-5; weak D call: TRBD2 (6 bases). The germline V gene encodes CDR1 SGHAT and CDR2 FQNNGV. V gave up 2 bases and J gave up 0 bases, with 16 bases separating them. The CDR3 contains 17 residues. Written as DNA, the CDR3 is TGTGCCAGCAGCTTAATTTTGGGGGGACCGTACCAAGAGACCCAGTACTTC. This encodes CASSLILGGPYQETQYF.

V usage is TRBV21-1 and J usage is TRBJ1-4; the table calls TRBD1, which could not be checked here. TRBV21-1 is tagged as a pseudogene. The CDR3 totals 19 residues. For the CDR3, the DNA is TGTGCCAGCAGCAAAGTCAAACCGGGACAGCGATTAACTAATGAAAAACTGTTTTTT. Translation gives CASSKVKPGQRLTNEKLFF.

V usage is TRBV18 and J usage is TRBJ1-1; perhaps TRBD1 as D (5 bases). The CDR3 extends over 13 amino acids. The germline CDR1 and CDR2 sequences are KGHSH and LQKENI. The V gene lost 5 bases and the J gene lost 1 base, with 8 bases spanning the gap. The CDR3 sequence: CASSLQENTEAFF. The CDR3 nucleotides read TGTGCCAGCTCATTACAGGAGAACACTGAAGCTTTCTTT.

The J gene is TRBJ2-3, the V gene TRBV7-2, with D tentatively TRBD2 (6 bases). CDR1 and CDR2 from the germline V gene are SGHTA and FQGNSA. The length of the CDR3 is 14 residues. V was clipped by 1 base and J by 8 bases, with 13 bases between them. CDR3: CASSLGGTAATQYF. For the CDR3, the DNA is TGTGCCAGCAGCTTAGGTGGGACTGCAGCTACGCAGTATTTT.

The V gene is TRBV5-1, the J gene TRBJ2-1, with 11 bases that match TRBD2. CDR3 size: 17 residues. Germline V gives CDR1 SGHRS, CDR2 YFSETQ. Trimming cost V 2 bases and J 5 bases; bases outside gene matches: 9. CDR3 nucleotide sequence: TGCGCCAGCAGCTTACAACCTAGCGGGGGGCTTAACAATGAGCAGTTCTTC. This sequence encodes CASSLQPSGGLNNEQFF.

The V gene is TRBV5-6, the J gene TRBJ1-5; weak D call: TRBD1 (6 bases). V was pared by 4 bases and J by 7 bases, with 21 bases between. CDR1 SGHDT and CDR2 YYEEEE come from the germline V gene. CDR3 length: 16 residues. CDR3 DNA: TGTGCCAGCAGCACACGGGGGGCCGGGGGAATCCAGCCCCAGCATTTT. Its translation is CASSTRGAGGIQPQHF.